The rows below give T cell receptor beta chains drawn from one sample of a study of shared clonotypes between healthy human individuals. TCRdb keeps only in-frame clones here, not all; method: immunoSEQ multiplex PCR. The data show approximately 1,500,000 clones, with roughly 95% seen just once and over 1% held by the top ten. The sequenced sample consisted of naive CD4+ T cells sorted from blood. The receptors were sampled from a man younger than 40 in good health. CDR3s include the opening cysteine and the closing phenylalanine or tryptophan. Each record gives: V gene, clone size, D gene, J gene, CDR3 DNA, CDR3 protein. D genes are given only for firm matches. The size of a clone is reported for some rows only, either as once, few or many, or as a class for expanded clones.

V gene: TRBV5-1
clone size: NA
D gene: NA
J gene: TRBJ2-2
CDR3 DNA: TGCGCCAGCAGCTTGGGCCAGAAGAACACCGGGGAGCTGTTTTTT
CDR3 protein: CASSLGQKNTGELFF

V gene: TRBV10-3
clone size: NA
D gene: NA
J gene: TRBJ2-3
CDR3 DNA: TGTGCCATCAGTGAATCTGGCGGGGCCACAGATACGCAGTATTTT
CDR3 protein: CAISESGGATDTQYF

V gene: TRBV7-6
clone size: NA
D gene: TRBD2
J gene: TRBJ2-3
CDR3 DNA: TGTGCCAGCAGCCCGACTAGCGGGAGACCAGATACGCAGTATTTT
CDR3 protein: CASSPTSGRPDTQYF

V gene: TRBV28
clone size: NA
D gene: NA
J gene: TRBJ2-7
CDR3 DNA: TGTGCCAGCAGCATCGGACAGATAACCTACGAGCAGTACTTC
CDR3 protein: CASSIGQITYEQYF

V gene: TRBV6-5
clone size: NA
D gene: NA
J gene: TRBJ1-1
CDR3 DNA: TGTGCCAGCAGTCGCCAGGGTGTAGGTGAAGCTTTCTTT
CDR3 protein: CASSRQGVGEAFF

V gene: TRBV5-1
clone size: once
D gene: TRBD1
J gene: TRBJ2-7
CDR3 DNA: TGCGCCAGCACCTTGACAGGGCCCTCCTACGAGCAGTACTTC
CDR3 protein: CASTLTGPSYEQYF

V gene: TRBV7-9
clone size: NA
D gene: TRBD2
J gene: TRBJ2-1
CDR3 DNA: TGTGCCAGCAGCCTAGGGCCCACTAGCGGGAGTGTTGGAGATGAGCAGTTCTTC
CDR3 protein: CASSLGPTSGSVGDEQFF

V gene: TRBV5-1
clone size: NA
D gene: TRBD2
J gene: TRBJ2-7
CDR3 DNA: TGCGCCAGCAGCTTCAGAGCGGGAGTGGGCTACGAGCAGTACTTC
CDR3 protein: CASSFRAGVGYEQYF

V gene: TRBV5-4
clone size: NA
D gene: NA
J gene: TRBJ1-3
CDR3 DNA: TGTGCCAGCAGCCTGGGGACTGAACGTAACTCTGGAAACACCATATATTTT
CDR3 protein: CASSLGTERNSGNTIYF

V gene: TRBV9
clone size: NA
D gene: TRBD2
J gene: TRBJ2-2
CDR3 DNA: TGTGCCAGCAGCCTCGGACTAGCGGGAGGGCCGAACACCGGGGAGCTGTTTTTT
CDR3 protein: CASSLGLAGGPNTGELFF

V gene: TRBV5-6
clone size: NA
D gene: NA
J gene: TRBJ1-3
CDR3 DNA: TGTGCCAGCACGGGGAATGGAAACACCATATATTTT
CDR3 protein: CASTGNGNTIYF

V gene: TRBV7-8
clone size: NA
D gene: TRBD1
J gene: TRBJ2-5
CDR3 DNA: TGTGCCAGCAGCGACAGGGGGCCGATGGAGACCCAGTACTTC
CDR3 protein: CASSDRGPMETQYF

V gene: TRBV19
clone size: NA
D gene: NA
J gene: TRBJ2-3
CDR3 DNA: TGTGCCAGTAGTATCTCTCCAGTGGGCACAGATACGCAGTATTTT
CDR3 protein: CASSISPVGTDTQYF

V gene: TRBV29-1
clone size: NA
D gene: NA
J gene: TRBJ2-3
CDR3 DNA: TGCAGCGTTGAGGCAGGGTCCGGGGGAGATACGCAGTATTTT
CDR3 protein: CSVEAGSGGDTQYF

V gene: TRBV5-1
clone size: NA
D gene: NA
J gene: TRBJ1-3
CDR3 DNA: TGCGCCAGCAGCTTGGACAGCTACTCTGGAAACACCATATATTTT
CDR3 protein: CASSLDSYSGNTIYF

V gene: TRBV7-9
clone size: once
D gene: TRBD1
J gene: TRBJ1-1
CDR3 DNA: TGTGCCAGCAGCTTACAGACAGGGATGAACACTGAAGCTTTCTTT
CDR3 protein: CASSLQTGMNTEAFF

V gene: TRBV27
clone size: once
D gene: TRBD1
J gene: TRBJ1-2
CDR3 DNA: TGTGCCAGCAGTGGTGGACAGGGCTTTAACTATGGCTACACCTTC
CDR3 protein: CASSGGQGFNYGYTF

V gene: TRBV6-1
clone size: NA
D gene: TRBD2
J gene: TRBJ2-7
CDR3 DNA: TGTGCCAGCTCAGGGAGGGGATGGTACGAGCAGTACTTC
CDR3 protein: CASSGRGWYEQYF

V gene: TRBV5-1
clone size: NA
D gene: TRBD1
J gene: TRBJ2-7
CDR3 DNA: TGCGCCAGCAGCAGAGGGACAGGGCCTTCCTACGAGCAGTACTTC
CDR3 protein: CASSRGTGPSYEQYF

V gene: TRBV2
clone size: once
D gene: NA
J gene: TRBJ1-4
CDR3 DNA: TGTGCCAGCAGTGAGGGCCCCAGCCACATCCGACTGTTTTTT
CDR3 protein: CASSEGPSHIRLFF

V gene: TRBV28
clone size: once
D gene: NA
J gene: TRBJ1-2
CDR3 DNA: TGTGCCAGCAGTTCAACTACGGGCGGCTACACCTTC
CDR3 protein: CASSSTTGGYTF

V gene: TRBV18
clone size: NA
D gene: NA
J gene: TRBJ2-3
CDR3 DNA: TGTGCCAGCTCGACGAGTACAGATACGCAGTATTTT
CDR3 protein: CASSTSTDTQYF

V gene: TRBV10-3
clone size: once
D gene: TRBD1
J gene: TRBJ1-5
CDR3 DNA: TGTGCCATGGGGGCAGGGGGCGATCAGCCCCAGCATTTT
CDR3 protein: CAMGAGGDQPQHF

V gene: TRBV5-1
clone size: NA
D gene: NA
J gene: TRBJ2-5
CDR3 DNA: TGCGCCAGCAGCTTACCCGAGGGGTACCAAGAGACCCAGTACTTC
CDR3 protein: CASSLPEGYQETQYF

V gene: TRBV28
clone size: NA
D gene: NA
J gene: TRBJ2-7
CDR3 DNA: TGTGCCAGCAGTTTTTTTTTCTACGAGCAGTACTTC
CDR3 protein: CASSFFFYEQYF

V gene: TRBV29-1
clone size: NA
D gene: NA
J gene: TRBJ1-1
CDR3 DNA: TGCAGCGTTGAAGGAGGGATCCCGACAGATGAAGCTTTCTTT
CDR3 protein: CSVEGGIPTDEAFF

V gene: TRBV5-1
clone size: NA
D gene: NA
J gene: TRBJ2-5
CDR3 DNA: TGCGCCAGCAGCTCCGAAGAGCAAGAGACCCAGTACTTC
CDR3 protein: CASSSEEQETQYF

V gene: TRBV11-2
clone size: NA
D gene: NA
J gene: TRBJ2-1
CDR3 DNA: TGTGCCAGCAGCTTTAGGCCCTGGGGTGAGCAGTTCTTC
CDR3 protein: CASSFRPWGEQFF

V gene: TRBV6-5
clone size: NA
D gene: NA
J gene: TRBJ1-1
CDR3 DNA: TGTGCCAGCAGTTACACATCCTCAAGGTATGAAGCTTTCTTT
CDR3 protein: CASSYTSSRYEAFF

V gene: TRBV5-6
clone size: NA
D gene: NA
J gene: TRBJ1-4
CDR3 DNA: TGTGCCAGCAGCTTGGACAGGGAGGCGAATGAAAAACTGTTTTTT
CDR3 protein: CASSLDREANEKLFF

V gene: TRBV11-3
clone size: NA
D gene: TRBD2
J gene: TRBJ2-1
CDR3 DNA: TGTGCCAGCAGCTCATCCGGGACTAGCTCCTACAATGAGCAGTTCTTC
CDR3 protein: CASSSSGTSSYNEQFF

V gene: TRBV28
clone size: NA
D gene: NA
J gene: TRBJ1-2
CDR3 DNA: TGTGCCAGCAGACCCCACGCCCAGGGGATGGGTGGCTACACCTTC
CDR3 protein: CASRPHAQGMGGYTF